Here is one TCR beta chain with its context. This sample was taken from a study of blood T cell repertoires in COVID-19. Whole-study context: Collection of acute and convalescent COVID-19 samples took place in the United States, Italy and Spain.

Individuals drawn from around 24 US areas were about 18 to 95 years old. CDR1 is MGHDK, CDR2 SYGVNS, per germline. This CDR3 has 14 amino acids. V lost 2 bases to trimming and J lost 3 bases, with 10 bases between them. Per the original data handling: Reference gene primers were amplified, and this amplification served to estimate nucleated cell counts. This table comes from immunoSEQ multiplex PCR, and its TCRdb copy is limited to in-frame clones, with some not included. The V and J calls and clone size come from that table; D and trimming were worked out from the DNA. Here the sample spans fewer than 250,000 clones, 90% being singletons.

The clonotype originates from a man under 40 who had been exposed to COVID-19. Sequenced input: PBMCs or T cells enriched from blood (not recorded which). The chain uses TRBV25-1 and TRBJ1-2; D perhaps matches TRBD1 (5 bases). CDR3 bases: TGTGCCAGCAGTGAAAGGGGCCGGGACTATGGCTACACCTTC. Residues: CASSERGRDYGYTF.